This TCR beta chain was documented in a study of spatial heterogeneity in lung cancer. For the study at large: Detection of beta-chain sequences consistently exceeded that of alpha-chain sequences.

TCRdb analysed the 5' RACE reads with MiXCR anew, one entry per CDR3 protein. Of roughly 25,000 distinct CDR3 sequences in the sample, 5.5% to 7.5% are singletons; the top ten hold over 11%. This clonotype came up a few times. This sample's time point: sample taken at primary tumor resection. The donors were 65 to 85 patients with non-small cell lung cancer that was early-stage and untreated. Unsorted tumor, nontumor lung tissue or cryopreserved PBMC supplied the whole RNA. The source is a male donor with early-stage non-small cell lung cancer. The specimen comprised PBMCs, sampled at surgery.

Here the CDR3 DNA reads TGTGCCAGCAGCAAAAATACTGGCTACACCTTC. Translating it yields CASSKNTGYTF. The V gene is TRBV7-2, the J gene TRBJ1-2, with D unresolved. CDR1 SGHTA and CDR2 FQGNSA come from the germline V gene. This CDR3 is built from 11 residues. V gave up 5 bases and J gave up 7 bases, with 8 bases separating them. Variable domain in full (rest from reference TRBV7-2 and TRBJ1-2): GAGVSQSPSNKVTEKGKDVELRCDPISGHTALYWYRQSLGQGLEFLIYFQGNSAPDKSGLPSDRFSAERTGGSVSTLTIQRTQQEDSAVYLCASSKNTGYTFGSGTRLTVV.